This T cell receptor beta chain comes out of a study of cytomegalovirus exposure and HLA in healthy donors. V lost 0 bases, J lost 5 bases, and 14 bases lay in between. CDR3 size: 15 residues. Germline CDR1 and CDR2: SGHDT and YYEEEE. Repertoires were generated with immunoSEQ multiplex PCR, while TCRdb's copy carries only in-frame clones and drops some. The data contain 150,000 to 200,000 clones, around 81% of them singletons. With regard to this clone: Its antigen is not known.

General study results and limits: The TCR clusters that emerged in the first cohort tended, a later analysis found, to co-occur in the approximately 120 validation repertoires. Associated with cytomegalovirus, according to the listing, were approximately 160 TCR beta chains. Using the classifier, cytomegalovirus status was reportedly diagnosed with high specificity and sensitivity.

The sequencing input was PBMCs. The chain carries TRBV5-6 and TRBJ1-1; tentatively, D is TRBD1 (6 bases). The receptor was derived from a man aged 25-45 years in good health and CMV-seropositive. The CDR3 reads CASSLVVRGGTEAFF. Written as DNA, the CDR3 is TGTGCCAGCAGCTTGGTCGTCAGGGGAGGGACTGAAGCTTTCTTT.